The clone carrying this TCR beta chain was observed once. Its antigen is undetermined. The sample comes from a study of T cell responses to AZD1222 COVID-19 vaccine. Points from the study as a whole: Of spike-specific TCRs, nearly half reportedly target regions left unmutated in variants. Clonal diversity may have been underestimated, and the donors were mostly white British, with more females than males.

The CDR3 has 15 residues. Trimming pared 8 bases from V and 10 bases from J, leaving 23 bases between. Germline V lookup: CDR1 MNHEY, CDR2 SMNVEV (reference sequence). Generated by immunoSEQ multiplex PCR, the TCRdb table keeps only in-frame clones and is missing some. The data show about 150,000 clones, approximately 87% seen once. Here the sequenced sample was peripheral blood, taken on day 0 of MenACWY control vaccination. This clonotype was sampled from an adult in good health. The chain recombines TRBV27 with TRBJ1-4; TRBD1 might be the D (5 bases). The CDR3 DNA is TGTGCCAGCGGGACCTCGGGCCTCGGAGTTGGAAAACTGTTTTTT. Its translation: CASGTSGLGVGKLFF.